This T cell receptor beta chain comes out of a study of cytomegalovirus exposure and HLA in healthy donors. This table comes from immunoSEQ multiplex PCR, and its TCRdb copy is limited to in-frame clones, with some not included. Of 95,000 to 120,000 clones detected, around 85% appear once; the ten largest clones hold approximately 2.9%. This clone was seen just once. The CDR3 is 13 residues long. V lost 3 bases to trimming and J lost 8 bases, with 10 bases between them. Germline CDR1 reads MNHEY; CDR2 reads SMNVEV (reference sequence). The receptor was derived from a woman between 18 and 30 years old in good health and CMV-seronegative. Sequenced sample: PBMCs. The chain couples TRBV27 to TRBJ2-2, with D possibly matching TRBD2 (5 bases). The CDR3 spells CASSFRGMGELFF. CDR3 nucleotides: TGTGCCAGCAGTTTCCGGGGTATGGGGGAGCTGTTTTTT.